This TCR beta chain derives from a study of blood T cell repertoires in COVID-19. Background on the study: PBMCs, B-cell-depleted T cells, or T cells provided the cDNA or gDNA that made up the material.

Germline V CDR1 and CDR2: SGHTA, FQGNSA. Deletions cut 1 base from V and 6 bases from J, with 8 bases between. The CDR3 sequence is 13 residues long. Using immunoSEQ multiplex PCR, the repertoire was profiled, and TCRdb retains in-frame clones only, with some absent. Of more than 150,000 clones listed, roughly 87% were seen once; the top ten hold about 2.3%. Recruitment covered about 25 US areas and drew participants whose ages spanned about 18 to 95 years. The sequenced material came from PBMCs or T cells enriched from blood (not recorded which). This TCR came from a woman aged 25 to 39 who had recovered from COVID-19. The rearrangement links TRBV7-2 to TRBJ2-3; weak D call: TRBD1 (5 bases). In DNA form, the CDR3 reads TGTGCCAGCAGCTTAGACAGGTCCGATACGCAGTATTTT. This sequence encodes CASSLDRSDTQYF. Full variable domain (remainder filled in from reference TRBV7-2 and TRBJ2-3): GAGVSQSPSNKVTEKGKDVELRCDPISGHTALYWYRQSLGQGLEFLIYFQGNSAPDKSGLPSDRFSAERTGGSVSTLTIQRTQQEDSAVYLCASSLDRSDTQYFGPGTRLTVL.